The next 5 T cell receptor beta chains were all read from a single sample in a study of glioma-infiltrating T cells. Amplification of TCR alpha and beta CDR3 regions from RNA used iRepertoire nested multiplex PCR. TCRdb used MiXCR to reprocess the multiplex PCR reads, holding one entry per CDR3 protein. The top ten hold more than 6.5% of the sample, which has approximately 90,000 distinct CDR3 sequences, about 23% seen once. The sequencing sample was made of glioma tissue, nonneoplastic brain tissue, or PBMCs (not recorded which). These receptor sequences come from a human donor with low-grade glioma or glioblastoma, undergoing nonglioma brain surgery, or in good health (not recorded which).

By frequency in the sample, this clonotype is medium-sized (0.01 to 0.1%). The CDR3 nucleotides are TGCAGTGCTAGAGCGGAGGCAATCACTGAAGCTTTCTTT. As protein: CSARAEAITEAFF. This chain links TRBV20-1 with TRBJ1-1, with D unresolved. Trimming pared 1 base from V and 4 bases from J, leaving 10 bases between. The CDR3 is made up of 13 amino acids. CDR1 is DFQATT and CDR2 is SNEGSKA in the germline V gene (reference sequence).

This clonotype showed up just once. Being one base from a much bigger clone, this may be a read error. CDR3 nucleotide sequence: TGTGCCAGCACCCAACGCAGGGCGGGCACTGAAGCTTTCTTT. Translating it yields CASTQRRAGTEAFF. The gene calls are TRBV7-9 and TRBJ1-1, with D maybe TRBD1 (5 bases). The ends were cut back, 7 bases at V and 4 bases at J, with 16 bases in the middle. Germline CDR1 reads SEHNR; CDR2 reads FQNEAQ (reference sequence). The CDR3 spans 14 residues.

This clonotype has a count of ten or more. The chain uses TRBV6-1 and TRBJ2-7; TRBD1 matches at 9 bases. Germline-derived CDR1 and CDR2 are MNHNS and SASEGT. There are 15 residues in the CDR3. V shed 5 bases and J 3 bases; nucleotides not matched to a gene: 8. CDR3 in DNA: TGTGCCAGCAGTTGGGCGGGACAGGGTTACTACGAGCAGTACTTC. This encodes CASSWAGQGYYEQYF.

The V gene is TRBV7-6, the J gene TRBJ2-7; 8 bases align to TRBD2. Losses at the gene ends were 6 bases for V and 3 bases for J; bases not matched to a gene: 22. Per the germline V gene, CDR1 is SGHVS and CDR2 is FNYEAQ. There are 19 residues in the CDR3. The CDR3 coding sequence is TGTGCCAGCAGTTCCATACCGGGAGGGCCGGTTGGGGGGAGCTACGAGCAGTACTTC. This encodes CASSSIPGGPVGGSYEQYF.

This clonotype has only a few counts. This chain links TRBV5-5 with TRBJ1-3; TRBD1 matches at 7 bases. The junction had 7 bases not matched to a gene; V was cut back by 4 bases and J by 0 bases. The CDR3 is 16 residues long. Germline V gene lookup returns CDR1 SGHKS and CDR2 YYEKEE (reference sequence). The CDR3 DNA follows: TGTGCCAGCAGCAAGGACAGGCCTGACTCTGGAAACACCATATATTTT. Encoded protein: CASSKDRPDSGNTIYF.